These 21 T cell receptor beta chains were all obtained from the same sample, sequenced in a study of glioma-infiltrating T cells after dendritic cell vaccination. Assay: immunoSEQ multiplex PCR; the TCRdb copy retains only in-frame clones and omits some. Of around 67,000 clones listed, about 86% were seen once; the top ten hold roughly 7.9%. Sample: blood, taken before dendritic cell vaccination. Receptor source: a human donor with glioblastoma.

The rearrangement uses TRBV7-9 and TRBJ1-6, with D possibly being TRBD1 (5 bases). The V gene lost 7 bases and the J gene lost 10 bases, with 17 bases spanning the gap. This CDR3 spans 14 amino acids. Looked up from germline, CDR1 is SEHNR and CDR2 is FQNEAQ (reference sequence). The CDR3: CASKGEPGGSPLHF. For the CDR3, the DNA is TGTGCCAGCAAGGGTGAGCCGGGGGGATCACCCCTCCACTTT. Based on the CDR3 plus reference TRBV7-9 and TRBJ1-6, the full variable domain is DTGVSQNPRHKITKRGQNVTFRCDPISEHNRLYWYRQTLGQGPEFLTYFQNEAQLEKSRLLSDRFSAERPKGSFSTLEIQRTEQGDSAMYLCASKGEPGGSPLHFGNGTRLTVT.

The DNA of the CDR3 is TGTGCCAGCAGCCAAGACTCGTCGGGGGCCAAAAACATTCAGTACTTC. It encodes CASSQDSSGAKNIQYF. This rearrangement joins TRBV4-2 to TRBJ2-4, with a possible D match to TRBD2 (5 bases). The V gene lost 0 bases and the J gene lost 1 base, with 10 bases spanning the gap. This CDR3 has 16 amino acids. The germline V gene encodes CDR1 LGHNA and CDR2 YNFKEQ.

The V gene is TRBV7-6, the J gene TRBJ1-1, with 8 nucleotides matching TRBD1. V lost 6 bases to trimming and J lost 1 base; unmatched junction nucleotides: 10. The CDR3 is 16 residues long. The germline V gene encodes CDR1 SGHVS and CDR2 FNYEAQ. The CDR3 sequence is CASSLETGTGNTEAFF. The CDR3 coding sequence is TGTGCCAGCAGTCTCGAAACCGGGACAGGGAACACTGAAGCTTTCTTT.

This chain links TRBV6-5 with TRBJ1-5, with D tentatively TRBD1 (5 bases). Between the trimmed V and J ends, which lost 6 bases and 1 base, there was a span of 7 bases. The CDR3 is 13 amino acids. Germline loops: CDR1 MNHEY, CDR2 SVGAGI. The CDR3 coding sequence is TGTGCCAGCAGGACAGCGAGCAATCAGCCCCAGCATTTT. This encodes CASRTASNQPQHF.

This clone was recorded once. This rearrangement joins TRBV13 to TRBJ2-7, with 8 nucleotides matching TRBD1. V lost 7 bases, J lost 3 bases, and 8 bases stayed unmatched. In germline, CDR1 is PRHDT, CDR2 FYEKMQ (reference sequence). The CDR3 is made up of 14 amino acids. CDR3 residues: CASTPRTGIYEQYF. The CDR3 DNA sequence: TGTGCCAGCACCCCAAGGACAGGGATCTACGAGCAGTACTTC.

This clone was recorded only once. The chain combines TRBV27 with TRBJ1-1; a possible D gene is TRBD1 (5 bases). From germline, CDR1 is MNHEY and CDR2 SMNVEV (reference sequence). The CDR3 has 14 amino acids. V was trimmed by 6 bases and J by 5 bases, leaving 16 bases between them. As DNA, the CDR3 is TGTGCCAGCAGCCCGCGGGGGGATCTTACTGAAGCTTTCTTT. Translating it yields CASSPRGDLTEAFF.

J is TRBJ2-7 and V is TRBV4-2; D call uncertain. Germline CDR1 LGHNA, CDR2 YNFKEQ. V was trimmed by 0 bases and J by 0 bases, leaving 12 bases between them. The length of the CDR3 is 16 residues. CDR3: CASSQDEAQSSYEQYF. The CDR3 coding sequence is TGTGCCAGCAGCCAAGACGAGGCCCAAAGCTCCTACGAGCAGTACTTC.

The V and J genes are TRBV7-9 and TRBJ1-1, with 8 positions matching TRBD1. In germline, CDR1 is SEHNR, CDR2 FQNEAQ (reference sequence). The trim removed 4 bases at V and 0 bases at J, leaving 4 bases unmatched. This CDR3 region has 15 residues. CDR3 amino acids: CASSSRTGMNTEAFF. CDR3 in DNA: TGTGCCAGCAGCTCCCGGACAGGGATGAACACTGAAGCTTTCTTT.

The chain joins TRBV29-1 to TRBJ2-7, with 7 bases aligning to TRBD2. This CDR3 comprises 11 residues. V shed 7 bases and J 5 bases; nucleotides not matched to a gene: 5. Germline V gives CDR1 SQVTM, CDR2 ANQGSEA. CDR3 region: CSATSSDEQYF. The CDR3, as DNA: TGCAGCGCGACTAGCTCGGACGAGCAGTACTTC.

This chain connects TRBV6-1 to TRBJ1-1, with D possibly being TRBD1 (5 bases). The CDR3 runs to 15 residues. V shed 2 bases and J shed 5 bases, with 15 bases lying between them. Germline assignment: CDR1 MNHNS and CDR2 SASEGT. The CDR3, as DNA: TGTGCCAGCAGTGAATACGTCAGGGCCCGGACTGAAGCTTTCTTT. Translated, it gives CASSEYVRARTEAFF.

CDR3 region: CASSLAGFGTGELFF. CDR3 nucleotides: TGTGCCAGCAGCTTGGCAGGGTTTGGTACCGGGGAGCTGTTTTTT. The chain employs TRBV5-6 and TRBJ2-2; D is perhaps TRBD1 (5 bases). The CDR3 runs 15 residues. Trimming stripped 0 bases from V and 5 bases from J, with 11 bases between. The germline gives CDR1 SGHDT, CDR2 YYEEEE.

The CDR3 bases are TGTGCCAGCAGCCCGTGGGAGCTTCGCGATGAGCAGTTCTTC. It encodes CASSPWELRDEQFF. The rearrangement joins TRBV7-2 to TRBJ2-1; D possibly corresponds to TRBD2 (5 bases). CDR1 is SGHTA, CDR2 FQGNSA, per germline. The CDR3 covers 14 residues. The V end was cut by 5 bases, the J end by 8 bases, with 16 bases between. Combining the CDR3 with reference TRBV7-2 and TRBJ2-1 gives the whole variable domain GAGVSQSPSNKVTEKGKDVELRCDPISGHTALYWYRQSLGQGLEFLIYFQGNSAPDKSGLPSDRFSAERTGGSVSTLTIQRTQQEDSAVYLCASSPWELRDEQFFGPGTRLTVL.

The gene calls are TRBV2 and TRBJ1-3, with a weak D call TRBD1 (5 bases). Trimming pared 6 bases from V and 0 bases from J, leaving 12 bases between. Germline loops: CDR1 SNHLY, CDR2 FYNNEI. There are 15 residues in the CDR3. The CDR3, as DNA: TGTGCCAGCAGCCCCCCGACAGTCTCTGGAAACACCATATATTTT. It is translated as CASSPPTVSGNTIYF.

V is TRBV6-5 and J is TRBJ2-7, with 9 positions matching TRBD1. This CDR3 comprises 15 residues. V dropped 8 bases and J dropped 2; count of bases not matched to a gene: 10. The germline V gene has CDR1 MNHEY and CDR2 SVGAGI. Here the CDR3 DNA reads TGTGCCAGCGGGGGACAGGGATCCGTCGCCTACGAGCAGTACTTC. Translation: CASGGQGSVAYEQYF.

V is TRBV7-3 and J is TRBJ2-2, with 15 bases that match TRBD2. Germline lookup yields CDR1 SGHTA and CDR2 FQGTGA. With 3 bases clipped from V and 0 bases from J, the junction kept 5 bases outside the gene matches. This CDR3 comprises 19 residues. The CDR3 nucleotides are TGTGCCAGCAGCTTGCGTGGACTAGCGGGGGGGTCGAACACCGGGGAGCTGTTTTTT. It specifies CASSLRGLAGGSNTGELFF.

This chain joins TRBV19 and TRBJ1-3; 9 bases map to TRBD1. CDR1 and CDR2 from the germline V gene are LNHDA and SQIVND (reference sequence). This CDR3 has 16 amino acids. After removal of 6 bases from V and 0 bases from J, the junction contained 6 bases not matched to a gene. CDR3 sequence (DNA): TGTGCCAGTAGGCCGGGACAGGGATACTCTGGAAACACCATATATTTT. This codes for CASRPGQGYSGNTIYF.

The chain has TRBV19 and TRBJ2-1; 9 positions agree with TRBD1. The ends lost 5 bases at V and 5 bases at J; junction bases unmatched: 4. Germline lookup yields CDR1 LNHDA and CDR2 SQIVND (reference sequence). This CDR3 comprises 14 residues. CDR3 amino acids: CASSFYRGHNEQFF. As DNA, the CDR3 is TGTGCCAGTAGTTTCTACAGGGGGCACAATGAGCAGTTCTTC.

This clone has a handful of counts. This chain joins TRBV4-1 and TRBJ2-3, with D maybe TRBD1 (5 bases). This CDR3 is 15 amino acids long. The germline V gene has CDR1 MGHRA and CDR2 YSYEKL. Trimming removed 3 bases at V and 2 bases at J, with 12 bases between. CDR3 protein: CASSHTGLFTDTQYF. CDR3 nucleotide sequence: TGCGCCAGCAGCCACACAGGCCTATTCACAGATACGCAGTATTTT.

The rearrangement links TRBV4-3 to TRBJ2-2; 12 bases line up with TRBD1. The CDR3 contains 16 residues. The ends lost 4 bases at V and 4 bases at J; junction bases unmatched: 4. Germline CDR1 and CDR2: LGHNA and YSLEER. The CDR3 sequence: CASSPGQGATTGELFF. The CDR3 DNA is TGCGCCAGCAGCCCGGGACAGGGGGCTACCACCGGGGAGCTGTTTTTT.

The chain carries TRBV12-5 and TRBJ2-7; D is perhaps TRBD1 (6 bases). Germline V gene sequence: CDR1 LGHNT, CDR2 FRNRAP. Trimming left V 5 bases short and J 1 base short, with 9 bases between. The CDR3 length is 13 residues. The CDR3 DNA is TGTGCTAGTGGTGCAGGGGCTTCCTACGAGCAGTACTTC. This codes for CASGAGASYEQYF.

As DNA, the CDR3 is TGTGCCAGCAGTTTCGGGACTCCGAGGGATACGCAGTATTTT. Translated, it gives CASSFGTPRDTQYF. This chain connects TRBV6-5 to TRBJ2-3, with D possibly matching TRBD2 (6 bases). CDR3 length: 14 amino acids. The germline gives CDR1 MNHEY, CDR2 SVGAGI. V lost 4 bases, J lost 6 bases, and 14 bases lay in between.